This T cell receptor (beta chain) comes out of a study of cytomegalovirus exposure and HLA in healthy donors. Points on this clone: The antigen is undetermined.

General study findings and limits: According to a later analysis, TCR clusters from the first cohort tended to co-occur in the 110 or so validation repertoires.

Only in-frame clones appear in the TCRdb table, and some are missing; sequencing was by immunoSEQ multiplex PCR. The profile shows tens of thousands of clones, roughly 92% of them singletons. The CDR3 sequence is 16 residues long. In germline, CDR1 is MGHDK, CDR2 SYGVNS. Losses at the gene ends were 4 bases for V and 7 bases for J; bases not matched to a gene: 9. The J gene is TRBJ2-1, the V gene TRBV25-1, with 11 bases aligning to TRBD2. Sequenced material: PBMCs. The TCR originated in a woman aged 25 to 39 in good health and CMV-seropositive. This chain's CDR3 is CASSARGLAGGNEQFF. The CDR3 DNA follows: TGTGCCAGCAGTGCCCGGGGTCTAGCGGGAGGTAATGAGCAGTTCTTC.